This entry lists 26 T cell receptor beta chains sequenced from one sample in a study of CD8+ T cells in alopecia areata (dated by TCRdb to about 2018). Library generation was performed with the immunoSEQ multiplex PCR assay. To provide template for TCR sequencing, every sample had RNA extracted and reverse transcribed into cDNA. Held by TCRdb, this immuneACCESS table contains in-frame sequences only and omits some clones. Under half of the omission traces to an unresolved V gene where checked; the cause of the rest is unknown. Present in this sample are about 99,000 clones, roughly 50% of which were seen just once. 8.8% of the sample is held by the ten biggest clonotypes. The source material was CD4+ T cells sorted from blood. These receptor sequences come from a human donor in good health.

This sequence joins TRBV29-1 and TRBJ2-3; D might be TRBD1 (5 bases). Trimming shortened V by 4 bases and J by 0 bases, and 8 bases separated the two germline ends. This CDR3 has 13 residues. The germline V gene encodes CDR1 SQVTM and CDR2 ANQGSEA. The CDR3 nucleotides are TGCAGCGTTGTCAGGGATAGCACAGATACGCAGTATTTT. It yields the protein CSVVRDSTDTQYF.

CDR3 protein: CASSPLAEQFF. CDR3 in DNA: TGTGCCAGCAGCCCACTAGCGGAGCAGTTCTTC. V and J are TRBV7-9 and TRBJ2-1; the match to TRBD2 covers 7 bases. The V gene's germline CDR1 is SEHNR and CDR2 FQNEAQ (reference sequence). The CDR3 contains 11 residues. The V gene end was trimmed by 5 bases and the J gene end by 10 bases; junction bases not matched to a gene: 2. Full variable domain (rest looked up from reference TRBV7-9 and TRBJ2-1): DTGVSQNPRHKITKRGQNVTFRCDPISEHNRLYWYRQTLGQGPEFLTYFQNEAQLEKSRLLSDRFSAERPKGSFSTLEIQRTEQGDSAMYLCASSPLAEQFFGPGTRLTVL.

The V gene is TRBV29-1, the J gene TRBJ2-5; 7 positions match TRBD2. The germline CDR1 and CDR2 sequences are SQVTM and ANQGSEA. Losses at the gene ends were 6 bases for V and 5 bases for J; bases not matched to a gene: 9. The CDR3 has 13 amino acids. The DNA of the CDR3 is TGCAGCGTCCAAGGGAGGGTTTGGGAGACCCAGTACTTC. Translated: CSVQGRVWETQYF.

The chain has TRBV10-3 and TRBJ2-2, with 8 bases fitting TRBD1. Germline CDR1 reads ENHRY; CDR2 reads SYGVKD. V trimming: 3 bases; J trimming: 2 bases; junction bases outside the gene matches: 5. The CDR3 is made up of 16 amino acids. The CDR3 region is CAISDSGTGNTGELFF. CDR3 nucleotide sequence: TGTGCCATCAGTGATTCCGGGACAGGTAACACCGGGGAGCTGTTTTTT.

This sequence joins TRBV28 and TRBJ1-3; no clear D. The V end lost 5 bases, the J end lost 0 bases, and 11 bases lay between the germline ends. Germline V gene sequence: CDR1 MDHEN, CDR2 SYDVKM. The CDR3 has 15 amino acids. This CDR3 reads CASSLAISSGNTIYF. In DNA form, the CDR3 reads TGTGCCAGCAGTCTAGCCATAAGCTCTGGAAACACCATATATTTT.

This chain joins TRBV30 and TRBJ1-4; TRBD1 matches at 7 bases. Germline-derived CDR1 and CDR2 are GTSNPN and SVGIG (reference sequence). CDR3 length equals 15 residues. The V and J ends lost 1 base and 3 bases, in that order; junction bases with no gene match: 5. In DNA, the CDR3 is TGTGCCTGGAGTGAGAAGACAGGGTCTAATGAAAAACTGTTTTTT. Residues: CAWSEKTGSNEKLFF.

The V call is TRBV6-5, the J call TRBJ2-1; 12 nucleotides align to TRBD2. The trim removed 6 bases at V and 8 bases at J, leaving 8 bases unmatched. CDR1 and CDR2 (germline): MNHEY, SVGAGI. The CDR3 sequence is 15 residues long. Here the CDR3 reads CASSHGTSGLDEQFF. Here the CDR3 DNA reads TGTGCCAGCAGCCACGGGACTAGCGGGTTGGATGAGCAGTTCTTC.

The chain recombines TRBV4-3 with TRBJ1-6; D unclear. Per germline, CDR1 LGHNA and CDR2 YSLEER. Trimming shortened V by 0 bases and J by 7 bases, and 19 bases separated the two germline ends. This CDR3 region has 18 residues. This CDR3 reads CASSQDGGGGRGNSPLHF. In DNA form, the CDR3 reads TGCGCCAGCAGCCAAGATGGTGGCGGCGGGCGCGGGAATTCACCCCTCCACTTT.

The gene calls are TRBV5-1 and TRBJ1-4; 8 bases fit TRBD1. The length of the CDR3 is 18 residues. Per germline, CDR1 SGHRS and CDR2 YFSETQ. The J segment lost 0 bases and the V segment lost 0 bases, leaving 7 bases of the junction unmatched. In nucleotides, the CDR3 is TGCGCCAGCAGCTTGGTCCCAGGGGGCCTCGCAACTAATGAAAAACTGTTTTTT. This encodes CASSLVPGGLATNEKLFF.

With regard to this clone: Other DNA variants within this sample encode the same CDR3. V and J are TRBV6-5 and TRBJ2-5; 8 bases are a match to TRBD1. CDR3 length: 14 residues. CDR1 is MNHEY and CDR2 is SVGAGI in the germline V gene. V gave up 2 bases and J gave up 9 bases; unmatched junction bases: 8. The CDR3 sequence: CASSYGQGAGSQYF. The DNA of the CDR3 is TGTGCCAGCAGTTACGGTCAGGGGGCTGGGTCCCAGTACTTC.

This chain uses TRBV2 with TRBJ1-1; D remains unclear. V lost 4 bases to trimming and J lost 3 bases, with 9 bases between them. The CDR3 extends over 13 amino acids. The germline gives CDR1 SNHLY, CDR2 FYNNEI. The DNA of the CDR3 is TGTGCCAGCAGTGTGGGAGGGCACACTGAAGCTTTCTTT. It codes for CASSVGGHTEAFF.

V usage is TRBV27 and J usage is TRBJ2-7; 9 positions agree with TRBD2. Trimming cost V 3 bases and J 2 bases; bases outside gene matches: 5. Per germline, CDR1 MNHEY and CDR2 SMNVEV (reference sequence). The CDR3 has 15 amino acids. This CDR3 is CASSFVAGAAYEQYF. DNA for the CDR3: TGTGCCAGCAGTTTCGTAGCGGGGGCTGCCTACGAGCAGTACTTC.

As DNA, the CDR3 is TGTGCCAGCCGGGTGGTCGATAATTCACCCCTCCACTTT. This translates into CASRVVDNSPLHF. The chain combines TRBV25-1 with TRBJ1-6; D ambiguous. This CDR3 spans 13 amino acids. Germline V gene sequence: CDR1 MGHDK, CDR2 SYGVNS. Deletions cut 8 bases from V and 5 bases from J, with 10 bases between.

The rearrangement uses TRBV5-1 and TRBJ2-5, with D perhaps given as TRBD1 or TRBD2 (5 bases each). Trimming stripped 4 bases from V and 2 bases from J, with 12 bases between. Germline V gives CDR1 SGHRS, CDR2 YFSETQ. This CDR3 region has 14 residues. The CDR3 region is CASSGRDQQETQYF. Here the CDR3 DNA reads TGCGCCAGCAGCGGCCGGGACCAGCAAGAGACCCAGTACTTC.

The chain joins TRBV5-1 to TRBJ2-5, with D maybe TRBD2 (7 bases). The CDR3 is 17 amino acids. V was clipped by 3 bases and J by 4 bases, with 22 bases between them. Germline assignment: CDR1 SGHRS and CDR2 YFSETQ. In nucleotides, the CDR3 is TGCGCCAGCAGCTCCCTCCCGGCCGGGGGGCTAGGAGAGACCCAGTACTTC. Its translation is CASSSLPAGGLGETQYF.

The sample holds a few counts of this clone. The chain joins TRBV11-2 to TRBJ1-6; TRBD1 is a possible D gene (5 bases). With 7 bases removed from V and 10 bases from J, the gap between germline ends came to 17 bases. CDR1 and CDR2 (germline): SGHAT, FQNNGV. The CDR3 sequence is 14 residues long. The CDR3 protein is CASNPGGEGSPLHF. CDR3 in DNA: TGTGCCAGCAATCCCGGGGGGGAAGGCTCACCCCTCCACTTT.

The chain couples TRBV7-2 to TRBJ2-7; 12 bases fit TRBD2. J lost 5 bases, V lost 1 base, and 6 bases had no gene match. Germline V gives CDR1 SGHTA, CDR2 FQGNSA. The CDR3 length is 16 residues. CDR3 residues: CASSLGTSGEKNEQYF. In nucleotides, the CDR3 is TGTGCCAGCAGCTTAGGGACTAGCGGGGAGAAGAACGAGCAGTACTTC.

The chain carries TRBV15 and TRBJ1-5; TRBD1 matches at 7 bases. V was clipped by 5 bases and J by 0 bases; unmatched bases: 13. Germline V gene data show CDR1 as LNHNV and CDR2 as YYDKDF (reference sequence). The CDR3 is 18 residues long. CDR3 bases: TGTGCCACCAGCGGACCCAGACAGGGCGCGTATAGCAATCAGCCCCAGCATTTT. This sequence encodes CATSGPRQGAYSNQPQHF.

CDR3 loop: CSVDGGGQSSLGEQYF. The CDR3 DNA reads as TGCAGCGTTGATGGAGGGGGACAATCATCCCTCGGGGAGCAGTACTTC. This chain uses TRBV29-1 with TRBJ2-7, with D possibly being TRBD1 or TRBD2 (6 bases each). V lost 3 bases to trimming and J lost 7 bases, with 25 bases between them. Germline assignment: CDR1 SQVTM and CDR2 ANQGSEA. CDR3 length equals 16 residues.

The CDR3 is CAWSVSRDRRGGNQPQHF. CDR3 in DNA: TGTGCCTGGAGTGTAAGTCGGGACAGAAGGGGAGGGAATCAGCCCCAGCATTTT. The chain uses TRBV30 and TRBJ1-5; 7 bases fit TRBD1. Germline V gives CDR1 GTSNPN, CDR2 SVGIG (reference sequence). The V segment lost 0 bases and the J segment 4 bases; nucleotides outside the gene matches: 15. The CDR3 is 18 residues long.

This clone was seen once. DNA of the CDR3: TGCAGCGCTACGACGGCTCCTAACACCGGGGAGCTGTTTTTT. Translating it yields CSATTAPNTGELFF. The chain recombines TRBV29-1 with TRBJ2-2; D not resolved. CDR1 and CDR2 from the germline V gene are SQVTM and ANQGSEA. This CDR3 has 14 residues. V lost 7 bases to trimming and J lost 2 bases, with 14 bases between them.

In this sample, this clone turned up a few times. This sequence joins TRBV30 and TRBJ2-1; 15 bases line up with TRBD2. The J segment lost 9 bases and the V segment lost 0 bases, leaving 6 bases of the junction unmatched. Germline lookup yields CDR1 GTSNPN and CDR2 SVGIG (reference sequence). The CDR3 is made up of 16 amino acids. As DNA, the CDR3 is TGTGCCTGGAGTGTTGGGACTAGCGGGGGGTCGGGTGAGCAGTTCTTC. Translation gives CAWSVGTSGGSGEQFF.

The chain links TRBV7-9 to TRBJ1-5; D not certain. The CDR3 length is 14 residues. V was clipped by 2 bases and J by 3 bases, with 8 bases between them. CDR1 is SEHNR, CDR2 FQNEAQ, per germline (reference sequence). As DNA, the CDR3 is TGTGCCAGCAGCTTATTCGCAGACAATCAGCCCCAGCATTTT. Its translation: CASSLFADNQPQHF.

This chain links TRBV20-1 with TRBJ1-2; D is uncertain. There are 9 residues in the CDR3. V lost 6 bases and J lost 4, with 3 bases in between. The germline V gene has CDR1 DFQATT and CDR2 SNEGSKA (reference sequence). The CDR3 bases are TGCAGTGCCAGCTATGGCTACACCTTC. Translating it yields CSASYGYTF.

J is TRBJ1-1 and V is TRBV5-1; D is uncertain. Germline V gene sequence: CDR1 SGHRS, CDR2 YFSETQ. V was shortened by 1 base and J by 1 base, with 14 bases between the two germline ends. The CDR3 contains 16 residues. CDR3 DNA: TGCGCCAGCAGCTTGAGGGCAGGAGCCACGAACACTGAAGCTTTCTTT. Its protein product is CASSLRAGATNTEAFF.

The chain links TRBV4-1 to TRBJ2-5; TRBD2 is a possible D gene (6 bases). The CDR3 runs 16 residues. CDR1 and CDR2 (germline): MGHRA, YSYEKL. V was shortened by 5 bases and J by 1 base, with 17 bases between the two germline ends. The CDR3, as DNA: TGCGCCAGCAGCAGACCGGACGGGAGAAGCCAAGAGACCCAGTACTTC. It is translated as CASSRPDGRSQETQYF.